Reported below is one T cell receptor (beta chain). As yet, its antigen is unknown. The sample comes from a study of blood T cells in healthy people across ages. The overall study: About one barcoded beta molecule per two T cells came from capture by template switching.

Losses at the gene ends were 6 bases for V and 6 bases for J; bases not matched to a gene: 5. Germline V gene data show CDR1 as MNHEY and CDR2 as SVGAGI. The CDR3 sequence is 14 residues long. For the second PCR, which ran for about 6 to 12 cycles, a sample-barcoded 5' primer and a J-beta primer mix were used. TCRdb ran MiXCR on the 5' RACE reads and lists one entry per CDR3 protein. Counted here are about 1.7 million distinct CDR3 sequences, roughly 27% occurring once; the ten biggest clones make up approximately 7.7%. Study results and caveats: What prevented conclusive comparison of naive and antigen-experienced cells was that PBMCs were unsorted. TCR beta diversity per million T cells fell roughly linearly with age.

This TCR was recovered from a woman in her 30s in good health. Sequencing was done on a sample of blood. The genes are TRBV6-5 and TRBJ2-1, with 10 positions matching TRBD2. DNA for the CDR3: TGTGCCAGCAGGCGCGGACTAGCGGTCAATGAGCAGTTCTTC. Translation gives CASRRGLAVNEQFF.